The 20 T cell receptor beta chains below come from one sample, sequenced in a study of cytomegalovirus exposure and HLA in healthy donors. Use of 60 Vbeta and 13 Jbeta primers characterized the PCR. Assay used: immunoSEQ multiplex PCR; TCRdb lists only in-frame clones, some missing. The data hold more than 150,000 clones, with around 80% observed a single time. Sequencing input: PBMCs. The receptors come from a girl aged 5-17 years in good health and CMV-seropositive.

This chain joins TRBV5-1 and TRBJ1-1, with 10 bases that match TRBD1. The CDR3 has 15 amino acids. Germline CDR1 is SGHRS and CDR2 is YFSETQ. The V and J ends lost 4 bases and 0 bases, in that order; junction bases with no gene match: 3. The chain's CDR3 is CASSGGQGMNTEAFF. For the CDR3, the DNA is TGCGCCAGCAGCGGGGGACAGGGGATGAACACTGAAGCTTTCTTT.

The chain recombines TRBV7-2 with TRBJ2-7; TRBD2 matches 8 bases. The CDR3 spans 14 residues. The V and J ends lost 5 bases and 6 bases, in that order; junction bases with no gene match: 9. CDR1 and CDR2 from the germline V gene are SGHTA and FQGNSA. The CDR3 protein is CASSTGLGRGEQYF. CDR3 in DNA: TGTGCCAGCAGCACGGGACTAGGGAGGGGCGAGCAGTACTTC. Looking up the rest from reference TRBV7-2 and TRBJ2-7 gives the full variable domain: GAGVSQSPSNKVTEKGKDVELRCDPISGHTALYWYRQSLGQGLEFLIYFQGNSAPDKSGLPSDRFSAERTGGSVSTLTIQRTQQEDSAVYLCASSTGLGRGEQYFGPGTRLTVT.

This chain uses TRBV15 with TRBJ1-5, with D possibly matching TRBD1 (6 bases). Trimming took off 0 bases at V and 7 bases at J, with 13 bases between the two ends. Germline loops: CDR1 LNHNV, CDR2 YYDKDF (reference sequence). This CDR3 spans 15 amino acids. CDR3 in amino acids: CATSRDDRIKQPQHF. As DNA, the CDR3 is TGTGCCACCAGCAGAGATGACAGGATAAAGCAGCCCCAGCATTTT.

The chain uses TRBV16 and TRBJ1-1, with D hard to call. Trimming took off 1 base at V and 5 bases at J, with 17 bases between the two ends. From germline, CDR1 is KGHSY and CDR2 FQNENV. This CDR3 spans 16 amino acids. CDR3 residues: CASSQFSKHTRTEAFF. The CDR3 DNA is TGTGCCAGCAGCCAATTTAGTAAGCACACGAGGACTGAAGCTTTCTTT.

The gene calls are TRBV25-1 and TRBJ1-1; a weak D match, TRBD1 (5 bases). CDR1 and CDR2 (germline): MGHDK, SYGVNS. The V end lost 7 bases, the J end lost 1 base, and 10 bases lay between the germline ends. CDR3 length: 13 residues. The CDR3 region has the DNA TGTGCCAGCACCCGGCAGGGGAACACTGAAGCTTTCTTT. Its translation: CASTRQGNTEAFF.

The chain uses TRBV29-1 and TRBJ1-1; a weak D match, TRBD1 (6 bases). The CDR3 extends over 11 amino acids. Per germline, CDR1 SQVTM and CDR2 ANQGSEA. Trimming pared 8 bases from V and 4 bases from J, leaving 11 bases between. The CDR3 DNA reads TGCAGCTGCCGGACAGCCACTGAAGCTTTCTTT. Translated, it gives CSCRTATEAFF. Complete variable domain (other parts from reference TRBV29-1 and TRBJ1-1): SAVISQKPSRDICQRGTSLTIQCQVDSQVTMMFWYRQQPGQSLTLIATANQGSEATYESGFVIDKFPISRPNLTFSTLTVSNMSPEDSSIYLCSCRTATEAFFGQGTRLTVV.

V is TRBV28 and J is TRBJ2-3, with 7 bases aligning to TRBD2. The germline CDR1 and CDR2 sequences are MDHEN and SYDVKM. After removal of 7 bases from V and 3 bases from J, the junction contained 7 bases not matched to a gene. The CDR3 runs to 14 residues. The CDR3 nucleotides read TGTGCCAGCACCCCCCCGGGAGGAACAGATACGCAGTATTTT. This translates into CASTPPGGTDTQYF.

This chain links TRBV9 with TRBJ2-7; the D gene is possibly TRBD2 (6 bases). Germline CDR1 and CDR2: SGDLS and YYNGEE. Deletions cut 0 bases from V and 2 bases from J, with 9 bases between. The CDR3 totals 14 residues. DNA of the CDR3: TGTGCCAGCAGCGTAGGAGGGAGGACCTACGAGCAGTACTTC. Translated: CASSVGGRTYEQYF.

This chain links TRBV6-5 with TRBJ2-7, with TRBD2 as a possible D gene (5 bases). The germline gives CDR1 MNHEY, CDR2 SVGAGI. V was clipped by 6 bases and J by 2 bases, with 11 bases between them. CDR3 length: 13 residues. CDR3: CASSLAGPYEQYF. The CDR3 coding sequence is TGTGCCAGCAGCTTGGCGGGTCCCTACGAGCAGTACTTC.

Points on this clone: The sample carries other DNA sequences with the same CDR3. This chain joins TRBV4-1 and TRBJ1-1; D may be TRBD1 (5 bases). The germline V gene encodes CDR1 MGHRA and CDR2 YSYEKL. The CDR3 extends over 13 amino acids. V was trimmed by 0 bases and J by 5 bases, leaving 7 bases between them. CDR3 sequence reads: CASSQDRGTEAFF. Written as DNA, the CDR3 is TGCGCCAGCAGCCAAGATAGGGGAACTGAAGCTTTCTTT.

The J gene is TRBJ1-2, the V gene TRBV4-3; TRBD1 matches 10 bases. Germline CDR1 and CDR2: LGHNA and YSLEER. V gave up 0 bases and J gave up 5 bases; unmatched junction bases: 6. The CDR3 is 16 amino acids. CDR3 bases: TGCGCCAGCAGCCAAGACGGGACAGGGGTTATGTATGGCTACACCTTC. It encodes CASSQDGTGVMYGYTF.

The V call is TRBV6-5, the J call TRBJ1-2; D is possibly TRBD1 (5 bases). The CDR3 consists of 13 residues. Germline CDR1 and CDR2: MNHEY and SVGAGI. V shed 10 bases and J shed 6 bases, with 18 bases lying between them. As DNA, the CDR3 is TGTGCCACTAGGGGTGACATTACGCATGGCTACACCTTC. It specifies CATRGDITHGYTF.

The genes are TRBV6-1 and TRBJ1-1; no firm D call. CDR3 size: 11 residues. Trimming left V 4 bases short and J 8 bases short, with 8 bases between. Germline CDR1 MNHNS, CDR2 SASEGT. The CDR3 bases are TGTGCCAGCAGTGCCCAGAAAGAAGCTTTCTTT. It is translated as CASSAQKEAFF.

This chain connects TRBV4-1 to TRBJ2-7; TRBD2 is a possible D gene (6 bases). This CDR3 is built from 14 residues. Looked up from germline, CDR1 is MGHRA and CDR2 is YSYEKL. Trimming removed 0 bases from V and 6 bases from J, with 12 bases in between. The CDR3 is CASSQEHRLGEQYF. The CDR3 DNA reads as TGCGCCAGCAGCCAAGAGCACAGACTAGGCGAGCAGTACTTC.

The chain is built from TRBV7-6 and TRBJ1-2, with TRBD1 identical over 12 bases. The CDR3 is made up of 17 amino acids. CDR1 is SGHVS, CDR2 FNYEAQ, per germline. Losses at the gene ends were 5 bases for V and 4 bases for J; bases not matched to a gene: 11. CDR3 sequence (DNA): TGTGCCAGCAGCACCGGGACAGGGGGCCTATATAGCTATGGCTACACCTTC. This translates into CASSTGTGGLYSYGYTF.

This chain links TRBV5-1 with TRBJ2-3, with 7 bases fitting TRBD2. Trimming cost V 0 bases and J 0 bases; bases outside gene matches: 4. Per germline, CDR1 SGHRS and CDR2 YFSETQ. This CDR3 spans 16 amino acids. The CDR3 reads CASSLVGGTSTDTQYF. The CDR3, as DNA: TGCGCCAGCAGCTTGGTGGGGGGGACGAGCACAGATACGCAGTATTTT.

The chain combines TRBV4-1 with TRBJ2-5; TRBD1 might be the D (5 bases). The CDR3 is made up of 13 amino acids. V lost 4 bases and J 4 bases, leaving 10 bases between the germline ends. CDR1 is MGHRA, CDR2 YSYEKL, per germline. The CDR3: CASSPTALETQYF. The CDR3, as DNA: TGCGCCAGCAGCCCGACAGCTTTAGAGACCCAGTACTTC.

The chain combines TRBV27 with TRBJ2-7; the match to TRBD2 covers 8 bases. Losses at the gene ends were 2 bases for V and 7 bases for J; bases not matched to a gene: 16. The CDR3 runs to 17 residues. CDR1 MNHEY and CDR2 SMNVEV come from the germline V gene (reference sequence). The CDR3 coding sequence is TGTGCCAGCAGTTTAAATCTTAAGGAGCGGGAGAGGGGGGAGCAGTACTTC. Encoded protein: CASSLNLKERERGEQYF.

The CDR3 DNA follows: TGTGCCAGCAGCGTGTCGGTGGGGCTAGCCTACGAGCAGTACTTC. Translated, it gives CASSVSVGLAYEQYF. The chain links TRBV9 to TRBJ2-7, with a weak D call TRBD1 (5 bases). Germline CDR1 is SGDLS and CDR2 is YYNGEE. The CDR3 runs 15 residues. V lost 2 bases and J 2 bases, leaving 14 bases between the germline ends.

The rearrangement uses TRBV7-9 and TRBJ2-3; 8 bases align to TRBD1. The V gene's germline CDR1 is SEHNR and CDR2 FQNEAQ (reference sequence). CDR3 size: 16 residues. The J segment lost 6 bases and the V segment lost 6 bases, leaving 14 bases of the junction unmatched. CDR3 amino acids: CASSLGTGRPSDTQYF. The DNA for the CDR3 is TGTGCCAGCAGTCTGGGGACAGGCCGGCCCAGCGATACGCAGTATTTT.